These 8 T cell receptor beta chains share one sample of origin, sequenced in a study of Graves' ophthalmopathy and Graves' hyperthyroidism. Transcripts of RNA were the source for amplifying TCR beta CDR3 regions. HTBI primers served in a first-round RT-PCR, which a second-round multiplex PCR followed. TCRdb re-called the multiplex PCR reads with MiXCR, one entry per CDR3 protein. The sample records more than 550,000 distinct CDR3 sequences, roughly 39% being singletons. Sequencing was done on a sample of peripheral blood. The source of these receptors is an adult man with Graves' ophthalmopathy.

This clonotype was counted ten times or more. The CDR3 DNA reads TGCGCCAGCAGCTTGGGAGACACTGAAAAACTGTTTTTT. It encodes CASSLGDTEKLFF. The chain uses TRBV5-1 and TRBJ1-4; no definite D call. Germline V gives CDR1 SGHRS, CDR2 YFSETQ. V lost 0 bases to trimming and J lost 7 bases, with 7 bases between them. The CDR3 runs 13 residues.

The CDR3 region has the DNA TGCAGCGTTGAAGATTGGGGAGGGACTAGCGGGAGACGACTGAATGAGCAGTTCTTC. Its protein product is CSVEDWGGTSGRRLNEQFF. This rearrangement joins TRBV29-1 to TRBJ2-5; 14 bases match TRBD2. TRBJ2-1 explains the end of the DNA better; the J call may be wrong. The CDR3 length is 19 residues. The germline gives CDR1 SQVTM, CDR2 ANQGSEA.

This clonotype has only one observation. A read error is likely, as this CDR3 ends without the conserved phenylalanine or tryptophan. No DNA is shown, since the ends of the CDR3 on it are uncertain; the CDR3 is the one TCRdb lists. This chain connects TRBV2 to TRBJ2-5; TRBD2 is taken as the D call from the table, unchecked against the DNA. From germline, CDR1 is SNHLY and CDR2 FYNNEI. The CDR3 length equals 15 residues, ends included. CDR3 region: CASSQLAGGQETQYL.

In its sample, this clonotype was seen once. The junction differs from germline at one of its ends, possibly a read error. The chain couples TRBV29-1 to TRBJ1-1, with no clear D. CDR1 is SQVTM, CDR2 ANQGSEA, per germline. The CDR3 is made up of 13 amino acids. In DNA form, the CDR3 reads TGCAGCGTTGGTTGGACTACCAACAATGAAGCTTTCTTT. It encodes CSVGWTTNNEAFF.

The rearrangement links TRBV9 to TRBJ1-4; 8 bases map to TRBD1. This CDR3 is 14 amino acids long. Germline-derived CDR1 and CDR2 are SGDLS and YYNGEE. Germline trimming cut 4 bases from V and 5 bases from J; bases unmatched to any gene: 4. The chain's CDR3 is CASSHWTGNEKLFF. The DNA of the CDR3 is TGTGCCAGCAGCCATTGGACAGGGAATGAAAAACTGTTTTTT.

This clonotype turned up a few times. V and J are TRBV12-5 and TRBJ1-1; no clear D. V gave up 2 bases and J gave up 1 base, with 8 bases separating them. The CDR3 has 14 residues. CDR1 and CDR2 (germline): LGHNT, FRNRAP. This CDR3 reads CASGLYSPNTEAFF. DNA of the CDR3: TGTGCTAGTGGTTTGTACAGCCCGAACACTGAAGCTTTCTTT.

This clonotype has a count of ten or more. The chain links TRBV6-6 to TRBJ2-6; D ambiguous. The V and J ends lost 7 bases and 0 bases respectively, with 7 bases between them. Germline V gives CDR1 MNHNY, CDR2 SVGAGI (reference sequence). There are 14 residues in the CDR3. The CDR3 DNA reads TGTGCCAGCACCACAGCCTCTGGGGCCAACGTCCTGACTTTC. This codes for CASTTASGANVLTF.

This clonotype has a count of ten or more. The rearrangement uses TRBV9 and TRBJ1-1; 9 positions agree with TRBD1. V lost 3 bases, J lost 7 bases, and 7 bases stayed unmatched. Germline CDR1 SGDLS, CDR2 YYNGEE. This CDR3 has 14 residues. The CDR3 here is CASSAQGAGGEAFF. The CDR3 DNA is TGTGCCAGCAGCGCACAGGGGGCAGGTGGTGAAGCTTTCTTT. Variable domain in full (rest from reference TRBV9 and TRBJ1-1): DSGVTQTPKHLITATGQRVTLRCSPRSGDLSVYWYQQSLDQGLQFLIQYYNGEERAKGNILERFSAQQFPDLHSELNLSSLELGDSALYFCASSAQGAGGEAFFGQGTRLTVV.